This section outlines one T cell receptor beta chain sequence together with its context. The sample holds a few counts of this clone. The clone's antigen remains unknown. No base qualities exist here, and no much larger clone lies one base off it. The data stem from a study of blood T cell repertoires in COVID-19 (TCRdb year 2020). Study-wide context: Collaborator samples came from the United States, Italy and Spain and covered acute and convalescent phases of COVID-19. The material from the prospective study consisted of cDNA or gDNA derived from T cells, B-cell-depleted T cells, or PBMCs. The dataset comprised deeply sampled blood TCRbeta repertoires from subjects exposed to, actively infected with, or recovered from COVID-19. The repertoires were released in a freely available public database meant as a resource for research on the immune response to SARS-CoV-2. Samples were obtained from the ongoing ImmuneRACE study (first 160 participants) and from over 1,000 subjects provided by 6 global collaborators. The sample metadata nearly always contained a de-identified subject ID, COVID-19 status, age in years and sex. HLA class I and class II types, where available, came from metadata supplied by the sample provider rather than from assay-based typing.

TCRbeta CDR3 regions were amplified from genomic DNA using the immunoSEQ Assay, a bias-controlled multiplex PCR. Regarding the original processing steps: Within the assay, amplification of reference gene primers was used to estimate how many nucleated cells each sample contained. Sequence reads were collapsed and filtered to measure the absolute abundance of every unique TCRbeta CDR3 rearrangement. Productive Simpson clonality was computed per sample as the square root of Simpson's diversity index over productive rearrangements. The source is immuneACCESS, and TCRdb retained only in-frame sequences with V and J called. Part of the clones is not carried over; for the studies checked, unresolved V genes explain less than half of this, and the remainder is unexplained. V and J calls and clone size are those listed in that table; D and trimming were worked out from the DNA. Within this sample are a few hundred thousand clones, with roughly 80% of them counted one time only. 4.2% of the sample comes from the top ten.

Collaborating institutions collected whole blood in K2EDTA tubes following their own protocols. Collaborator samples were shipped for TCRbeta analysis as frozen whole blood, isolated PBMCs, or DNA extracted from either sample type. Overall study results and their limits: The amount of clinical and demographic metadata varied by source and participant and was provided uncurated.

Sequenced: peripheral blood. The source is a man aged 55-75 years with acute or convalescent COVID-19.

The DNA reads TGTGCCAGCAGCTTGGTGGGACAAGGGGGACCTTTAGCCAACGTCCTGACTTTC. The encoded protein is CASSLVGQGGPLANVLTF. The chain is encoded by TRBV5-5 joined to TRBJ2-6; the D gene is perhaps TRBD1, on 6 matching bases. Cut back by 0 bases and 7 bases, the V and J ends lie 20 bases apart. The CDR3 sequence holds 18 residues, the cysteine and phenylalanine included. Of all the DNA, just the CDR3 is kept, 54 bases in frame from base 1. CDR1 and CDR2, looked up from the germline V gene (reference sequence), are SGHKS and YYEKEE. The CDR3 plus the reference TRBV5-5 and TRBJ2-6 genes for the other parts give the full variable domain: DAGVTQSPTHLIKTRGQQVTLRCSPISGHKSVSWYQQVLGQGPQFIFQYYEKEERGRGNFPDRFSARQFPNYSSELNVNALLLGDSALYLCASSLVGQGGPLANVLTFGAGSRLTVL.